Below are 23 T cell receptor beta chains sequenced from a single sample in a study of blood T cell repertoires in COVID-19 (dated by TCRdb to the early 2020s). Library preparation was by the immunoSEQ multiplex PCR assay. The clones in this table, taken by TCRdb from immuneACCESS, are in-frame only. Not every clone is retained; where verified, under half of the shortfall comes from an unresolved V gene, and the cause of the rest is unknown. A total of about 180,000 clones appear in this sample, about 87% of them only once. Of the sample, around 2.7% falls within the top ten clones. Sequencing was performed on peripheral blood. These TCRs come from a man aged 35 to 55 with active or convalescent COVID-19.

In the case of this clone: One junction end does not reproduce the germline sequence, and a read error may be involved. The V and J genes are TRBV7-7 and TRBJ2-5; D perhaps matches TRBD1 (7 bases). Germline CDR1 and CDR2: SSHAT and FNYEAQ (reference sequence). The CDR3 sequence is 15 residues long. The CDR3 is CASSSGRGVHETQYF. CDR3 DNA: TGTGCTAGCAGCTCGGGCAGGGGGGTGCACGAGACCCAGTACTTC.

This clone was counted a single time. V usage is TRBV29-1 and J usage is TRBJ1-1, with D perhaps TRBD1 (5 bases). Trimming removed 4 bases at V and 3 bases at J, with 9 bases between. This CDR3 spans 12 amino acids. Germline lookup yields CDR1 SQVTM and CDR2 ANQGSEA. CDR3 residues: CSVVGGDTEAFF. The CDR3 DNA reads TGCAGCGTTGTGGGGGGAGACACTGAAGCTTTCTTT.

The V gene is TRBV2, the J gene TRBJ2-3; tentatively, D is TRBD1 (6 bases). Trimming cost V 4 bases and J 4 bases, with 12 bases left between them. This CDR3 is built from 14 residues. From germline, CDR1 is SNHLY and CDR2 FYNNEI. The CDR3 nucleotides are TGTGCCAGCAGTGTACAGGGAAATTCAGATACGCAGTATTTT. It is translated as CASSVQGNSDTQYF.

The rearrangement joins TRBV5-6 to TRBJ2-7; 8 nucleotides match TRBD2. The junction had 13 bases not matched to a gene; V was cut back by 4 bases and J by 4 bases. CDR1 is SGHDT and CDR2 is YYEEEE in the germline V gene. There are 16 residues in the CDR3. For the CDR3, the DNA is TGTGCCAGCAGCCTTCCAAGGCGGGGGGCGGCATACGAGCAGTACTTC. Translation: CASSLPRRGAAYEQYF.

This chain links TRBV3-1 (or the pseudogene TRBV3-2) with TRBJ1-4; 10 bases map to TRBD1. The CDR3 has 16 amino acids. CDR1 LGHDT and CDR2 YNNKEL come from the germline V gene (reference sequence). With V trimmed by 1 base and J by 8 bases, 7 bases remained unmatched. The CDR3 region is CASSQVSGTGAEKLFF. DNA of the CDR3: TGTGCCAGCAGCCAAGTCTCCGGGACAGGGGCCGAAAAACTGTTTTTT.

The chain links TRBV6-5 to TRBJ2-3; maybe TRBD1 (6 bases). The CDR3 covers 13 residues. Germline V gene sequence: CDR1 MNHEY, CDR2 SVGAGI. Trimming took off 7 bases at V and 6 bases at J, with 14 bases between the two ends. The CDR3 protein is CASTKQGSDTQYF. DNA for the CDR3: TGTGCCAGCACTAAACAGGGATCGGATACGCAGTATTTT.

The chain carries TRBV7-3 and TRBJ2-1, with TRBD1 matching over 8 bases. J gave up 8 bases and V 5 bases, and 5 bases lay outside the gene matches. CDR1 is SGHTA, CDR2 FQGTGA, per germline. The CDR3 contains 13 residues. In DNA, the CDR3 is TGTGCCAGCAGCCCCAGGGGGCCGGATGAGCAGTTCTTC. Protein sequence: CASSPRGPDEQFF. Filled out from reference TRBV7-3 and TRBJ2-1, the complete variable domain reads GAGVSQTPSNKVTEKGKYVELRCDPISGHTALYWYRQSLGQGPEFLIYFQGTGAADDSGLPNDRFFAVRPEGSVSTLKIQRTERGDSAVYLCASSPRGPDEQFFGPGTRLTVL.

CDR3 region: CASSTVIGDTQYF. CDR3 DNA sequence: TGTGCCAGTAGTACGGTAATCGGGGATACGCAGTATTTT. The chain uses TRBV19 and TRBJ2-3; no definite D call. This CDR3 is built from 13 residues. Germline V gene lookup returns CDR1 LNHDA and CDR2 SQIVND (reference sequence). The V end lost 4 bases, the J end lost 6 bases, and 11 bases lay between the germline ends.

The chain carries TRBV6-2 or TRBV6-3 and TRBJ1-1, with 10 nucleotides matching TRBD1. Germline CDR1 and CDR2: MNHEY and SVGEGT. J gave up 2 bases and V 2 bases, and 8 bases lay outside the gene matches. The CDR3 has 17 residues. CDR3 region: CASSYPTGQGHNTEAFF. DNA for the CDR3: TGTGCCAGCAGTTACCCAACGGGACAGGGGCACAACACTGAAGCTTTCTTT.

V usage is TRBV5-6 and J usage is TRBJ2-4; tentative D call: TRBD2 (6 bases). The germline gives CDR1 SGHDT, CDR2 YYEEEE. Trimming stripped 3 bases from V and 6 bases from J, with 10 bases between. The CDR3 consists of 13 residues. The CDR3 nucleotides are TGTGCCAGCAGCTGGGGGGTAGGAAACATTCAGTACTTC. Its protein product is CASSWGVGNIQYF.

In this sample, this clone turned up once. The CDR3 nucleotides read TGTGCCAGCAGTCGTGAGGGCATTCAGTACTTC. Its translation: CASSREGIQYF. The V gene is TRBV9, the J gene TRBJ2-4, with D perhaps matching TRBD2 (5 bases). CDR3 length equals 11 residues. Trimming stripped 5 bases from V and 9 bases from J, with 9 bases between. Germline loops: CDR1 SGDLS, CDR2 YYNGEE. Full variable domain (rest looked up from reference TRBV9 and TRBJ2-4): DSGVTQTPKHLITATGQRVTLRCSPRSGDLSVYWYQQSLDQGLQFLIQYYNGEERAKGNILERFSAQQFPDLHSELNLSSLELGDSALYFCASSREGIQYFGAGTRLSVL.

The rearrangement links TRBV28 to TRBJ2-3; D not resolved. The CDR3 extends over 14 amino acids. Trimming removed 11 bases from V and 1 base from J, with 16 bases in between. Per the germline V gene, CDR1 is MDHEN and CDR2 is SYDVKM. The CDR3 is CAALHTRGTDTQYF. Here the CDR3 DNA reads TGTGCCGCATTACACACCCGGGGCACAGATACGCAGTATTTT.

This clone was seen just once. The chain couples TRBV7-2 to TRBJ2-6, with D perhaps TRBD1 (5 bases). CDR1 and CDR2 from the germline V gene are SGHTA and FQGNSA. The CDR3 runs to 16 residues. V was trimmed by 1 base and J by 4 bases, leaving 11 bases between them. The CDR3 coding sequence is TGTGCCAGCAGCTTAGTAGTCAGGGTCGGGGCCAACGTCCTGACTTTC. It specifies CASSLVVRVGANVLTF.

In nucleotides, the CDR3 is TGTGCCAGCAGCCCGGGACAGGTCTACTATGGCTACACCTTC. Translated, it gives CASSPGQVYYGYTF. The rearrangement links TRBV7-9 to TRBJ1-2; 8 nucleotides align to TRBD1. Germline V gives CDR1 SEHNR, CDR2 FQNEAQ (reference sequence). V lost 5 bases, J lost 3 bases, and 5 bases stayed unmatched. This CDR3 region has 14 residues.

The chain joins TRBV6-2 or TRBV6-3 to TRBJ2-1; 15 bases agree with TRBD2. The J segment lost 9 bases and the V segment lost 4 bases, leaving 4 bases of the junction unmatched. Germline CDR1 reads MNHEY; CDR2 reads SVGEGT. The CDR3 consists of 15 residues. The DNA for the CDR3 is TGTGCCAGCAGTTCCGGGACTAGCGGGGGGAGTGAGCAGTTCTTC. It encodes CASSSGTSGGSEQFF.

The CDR3 region is CAHPRDTEAFF. The CDR3 DNA reads TGTGCTCATCCCAGGGACACTGAAGCTTTCTTT. The rearrangement uses TRBV19 and TRBJ1-1; possibly TRBD1 for D (5 bases). This CDR3 is 11 amino acids long. Germline V gene data show CDR1 as LNHDA and CDR2 as SQIVND (reference sequence).

CDR3 protein: CASSDRDSIYGYTF. DNA of the CDR3: TGTGCCAGCAGTGACCGGGACAGCATTTATGGCTACACCTTC. V and J are TRBV6-1 and TRBJ1-2, with TRBD1 matching 7 bases. J was trimmed by 5 bases and V by 3 bases; bases with no gene match: 6. CDR1 is MNHNS, CDR2 SASEGT, per germline. This CDR3 contains 14 residues.

Note on this clone: The identical CDR3 is also encoded by other nucleotide sequences in the sample. The J gene is TRBJ1-3, the V gene TRBV30, with 7 bases fitting TRBD1. Germline values: CDR1 GTSNPN, CDR2 SVGIG (reference sequence). V lost 1 base, J lost 0 bases, and 3 bases stayed unmatched. The CDR3 totals 15 residues. The CDR3 loop is CAWSAGQSSGNTIYF. The CDR3 DNA reads as TGTGCCTGGAGTGCGGGACAGAGCTCTGGAAACACCATATATTTT.

V is TRBV11-2 and J is TRBJ2-3; 8 bases are a match to TRBD1. The J segment lost 1 base and the V segment lost 7 bases, leaving 4 bases of the junction unmatched. This CDR3 is built from 14 residues. Germline V lookup: CDR1 SGHAT, CDR2 FQNNGV. The CDR3 spells CASNGQGGTDTQYF. The CDR3 DNA reads as TGTGCCAGCAACGGACAGGGAGGCACAGATACGCAGTATTTT.

The genes are TRBV13 and TRBJ1-1; D remains ambiguous. Trimming left V 7 bases short and J 4 bases short, with 13 bases between. The CDR3 is 13 residues long. Germline V gene sequence: CDR1 PRHDT, CDR2 FYEKMQ (reference sequence). The CDR3 DNA sequence: TGTGCCAGCACCCTTAGACCGGGCACTGAAGCTTTCTTT. Translated: CASTLRPGTEAFF.

This clone appeared a single time. The rearrangement uses TRBV6-6 and TRBJ2-1, with a possible D match to TRBD2 (5 bases). This CDR3 is built from 14 residues. V shed 6 bases and J shed 9 bases, with 18 bases lying between them. Germline CDR1 MNHNY, CDR2 SVGAGI (reference sequence). The CDR3 nucleotides are TGTGCCAGCAGGTCCGGGTTAGATACTAGTGAGCAGTTCTTC. Translation: CASRSGLDTSEQFF.

The chain joins TRBV28 to TRBJ2-7; TRBD1 matches at 7 bases. Germline V gives CDR1 MDHEN, CDR2 SYDVKM. The length of the CDR3 is 13 residues. After removal of 4 bases from V and 3 bases from J, the junction contained 3 bases not matched to a gene. The CDR3 nucleotides read TGTGCCAGCAGTTCGGGACAGAGCTACGAGCAGTACTTC. Its protein is CASSSGQSYEQYF.

Only a few counts were recorded for this clone. Other DNA sequences in this sample translate to the same CDR3. The CDR3 reads CASSLGQGGSPLHF. CDR3 bases: TGTGCCAGCAGCTTAGGTCAGGGGGGTTCACCCCTCCACTTT. The chain recombines TRBV7-6 with TRBJ1-6; TRBD1 aligns across 7 bases. The ends lost 1 base at V and 9 bases at J; junction bases unmatched: 3. The CDR3 is 14 residues long. Per the germline V gene, CDR1 is SGHVS and CDR2 is FNYEAQ.